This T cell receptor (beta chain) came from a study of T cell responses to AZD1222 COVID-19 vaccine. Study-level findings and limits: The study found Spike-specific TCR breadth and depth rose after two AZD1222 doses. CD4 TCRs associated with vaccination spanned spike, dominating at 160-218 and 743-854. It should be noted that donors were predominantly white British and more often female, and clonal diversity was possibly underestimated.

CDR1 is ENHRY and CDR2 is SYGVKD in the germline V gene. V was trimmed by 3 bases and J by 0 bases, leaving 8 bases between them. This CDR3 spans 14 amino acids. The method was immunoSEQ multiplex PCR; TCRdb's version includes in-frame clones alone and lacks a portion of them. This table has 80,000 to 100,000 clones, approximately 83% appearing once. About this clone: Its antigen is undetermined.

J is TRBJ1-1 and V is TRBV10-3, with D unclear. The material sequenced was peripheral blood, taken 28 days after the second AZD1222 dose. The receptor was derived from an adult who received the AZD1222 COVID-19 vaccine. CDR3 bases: TGTGCCATCAGTGACCCGGACCTGAACACTGAAGCTTTCTTT. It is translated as CAISDPDLNTEAFF.